A selection of T cell receptor beta chains follows, all from one sample in a study of PD-L1 blockade in urothelial cancer. Assay used: immunoSEQ multiplex PCR; TCRdb lists only in-frame clones, some missing. The sample lists just over 20,000 clones, roughly 89% occurring once. Sequencing used PBMCs, obtained around atezolizumab (anti-PD-L1) treatment. The source of these receptors is a woman aged 55-69 years with urothelial cancer. CDR3s include the opening cysteine and the closing phenylalanine or tryptophan. Fields, in order: J gene, clone size, D gene, V gene, CDR3 DNA, CDR3 protein. The D gene is left open where the match is weak. Part of the rows lack a size; the others show once, few, many or a class for expanded clones.

j_call: TRBJ2-7
clone_size: NA
d_call: NA
v_call: TRBV15
cdr3_nt: TGTGCCACCAGCTGGACGGGGAGCTACGAGCAGTACTTC
cdr3_aa: CATSWTGSYEQYF

j_call: TRBJ2-1
clone_size: NA
d_call: NA
v_call: TRBV18
cdr3_nt: TGTGCCAGCTCACCACTGAAAACAGCCTCCTACAATGAGCAGTTCTTC
cdr3_aa: CASSPLKTASYNEQFF

j_call: TRBJ1-2
clone_size: NA
d_call: NA
v_call: TRBV5-4
cdr3_nt: TGTGCCAGCAGCTTGGGAAGAGATATCTATGGCTACACCTTC
cdr3_aa: CASSLGRDIYGYTF

j_call: TRBJ1-5
clone_size: NA
d_call: TRBD1
v_call: TRBV18
cdr3_nt: TGTGCCAGCTCAGAGACGACAGGGGTCAATCAGCCCCAGCATTTT
cdr3_aa: CASSETTGVNQPQHF

j_call: TRBJ2-7
clone_size: NA
d_call: NA
v_call: TRBV28
cdr3_nt: TGTGCCAGCACCGTAGCGGTCTCCTACGAGCAGTACTTC
cdr3_aa: CASTVAVSYEQYF

j_call: TRBJ2-7
clone_size: NA
d_call: NA
v_call: TRBV6-5
cdr3_nt: TGTGCCAGCAGTTATGGCCAAAAGCAGTACTTC
cdr3_aa: CASSYGQKQYF

j_call: TRBJ1-1
clone_size: NA
d_call: NA
v_call: TRBV27
cdr3_nt: TGTGCCAGCGGACTATTGAACACTGAAGCTTTCTTT
cdr3_aa: CASGLLNTEAFF

j_call: TRBJ1-1
clone_size: NA
d_call: NA
v_call: TRBV30
cdr3_nt: TGTGCCTGGAGTGATCTAGAGAATGAAGCTTTCTTT
cdr3_aa: CAWSDLENEAFF

j_call: TRBJ2-1
clone_size: once
d_call: NA
v_call: TRBV7-3
cdr3_nt: TGTGCCAGCAGCTTAAACCACCGGGAGCAGTTCTTC
cdr3_aa: CASSLNHREQFF

j_call: TRBJ2-1
clone_size: few
d_call: TRBD2
v_call: TRBV4-2
cdr3_nt: TGTGCCAGCAGCCAGGCCAAGCGGGATGTGCAGTTCTTC
cdr3_aa: CASSQAKRDVQFF

j_call: TRBJ1-2
clone_size: NA
d_call: TRBD1
v_call: TRBV4-3
cdr3_nt: TGCGCCAGCAGCCAAGGAGGGACAGTTACTAACTATGGCTACACCTTC
cdr3_aa: CASSQGGTVTNYGYTF

j_call: TRBJ2-2
clone_size: NA
d_call: NA
v_call: TRBV7-3
cdr3_nt: TGTGCCAGCAGCTTAACTAGGCTAGATAGCAGGACTGGGGAGCTGTTTTTT
cdr3_aa: CASSLTRLDSRTGELFF

j_call: TRBJ1-2
clone_size: NA
d_call: NA
v_call: TRBV27
cdr3_nt: TGTGCCAGCAGTTTAAGCAGGGACTATGGCTACACCTTC
cdr3_aa: CASSLSRDYGYTF

j_call: TRBJ2-3
clone_size: NA
d_call: NA
v_call: TRBV6-5
cdr3_nt: TGTGCCAGCAGTTACCGAGGGCCCGCCGGTTCAGATACGCAGTATTTT
cdr3_aa: CASSYRGPAGSDTQYF

j_call: TRBJ1-2
clone_size: NA
d_call: NA
v_call: TRBV10-3
cdr3_nt: TGTGCCATCAGTGAGGGCAGGGGTTGCACCTTC
cdr3_aa: CAISEGRGCTF

j_call: TRBJ2-7
clone_size: NA
d_call: TRBD2
v_call: TRBV28
cdr3_nt: TGTGCCAGCAGTATGCCCGGACTAGCGGGAGGCTCCTGGGGGAAGCAGTACTTC
cdr3_aa: CASSMPGLAGGSWGKQYF

j_call: TRBJ1-4
clone_size: once
d_call: NA
v_call: TRBV18
cdr3_nt: TGTGCCAGCTCACCAAAGGCGGTTTATAATGAAAAACTGTTTTTT
cdr3_aa: CASSPKAVYNEKLFF

j_call: TRBJ1-5
clone_size: NA
d_call: NA
v_call: TRBV2
cdr3_nt: TGTGCCAGCAGTGGTCAAATACTCCTACTTAGTCAGCCCCAGCATTTT
cdr3_aa: CASSGQILLLSQPQHF

j_call: TRBJ1-1
clone_size: NA
d_call: TRBD1
v_call: TRBV27
cdr3_nt: TGTGCCAGCAGTTTCAGGGGGCAAGGCACTGAAGCTTTCTTT
cdr3_aa: CASSFRGQGTEAFF

j_call: TRBJ1-1
clone_size: NA
d_call: NA
v_call: TRBV7-6
cdr3_nt: TGTGCCAGCAGCCTTGGACAGAACACTGAAGCTTTCTTT
cdr3_aa: CASSLGQNTEAFF

j_call: TRBJ2-7
clone_size: NA
d_call: TRBD2
v_call: TRBV4-2
cdr3_nt: TGTGCCAGCAGCCCCTACTCCGGGACTAGCGGATACGAGCAGTACTTC
cdr3_aa: CASSPYSGTSGYEQYF

j_call: TRBJ1-6
clone_size: NA
d_call: TRBD1
v_call: TRBV5-1
cdr3_nt: TGCGCCAGCAGCCCGACCGGGACAGGGCGGTCACCCCTCCACTTT
cdr3_aa: CASSPTGTGRSPLHF

j_call: TRBJ2-1
clone_size: once
d_call: NA
v_call: TRBV28
cdr3_nt: TGTGCCAGCAGCACCCCAGACAGGGGCGTGCGGGGGAGGGGGCAGTTCTTC
cdr3_aa: CASSTPDRGVRGRGQFF